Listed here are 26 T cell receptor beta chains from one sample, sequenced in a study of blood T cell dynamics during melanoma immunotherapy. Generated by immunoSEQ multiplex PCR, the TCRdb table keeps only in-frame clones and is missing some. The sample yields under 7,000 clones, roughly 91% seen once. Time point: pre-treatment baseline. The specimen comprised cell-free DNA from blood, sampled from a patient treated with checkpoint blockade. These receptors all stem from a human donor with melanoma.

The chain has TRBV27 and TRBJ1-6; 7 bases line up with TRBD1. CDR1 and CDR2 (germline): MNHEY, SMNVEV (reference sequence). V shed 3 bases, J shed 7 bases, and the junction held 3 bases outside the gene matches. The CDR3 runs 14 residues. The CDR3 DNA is TGTGCCAGCAGTTTCCGGGACAGAAATTCACCCCTCCACTTT. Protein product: CASSFRDRNSPLHF.

DNA of the CDR3: TGTGCCAGCAGCTTAACGGGTGGTGAGCAGTTCTTC. It specifies CASSLTGGEQFF. This chain connects TRBV7-3 to TRBJ2-1; D is unclear. This CDR3 comprises 12 residues. Germline CDR1 SGHTA, CDR2 FQGTGA. The ends were cut back, 0 bases at V and 9 bases at J, with 6 bases in the middle.

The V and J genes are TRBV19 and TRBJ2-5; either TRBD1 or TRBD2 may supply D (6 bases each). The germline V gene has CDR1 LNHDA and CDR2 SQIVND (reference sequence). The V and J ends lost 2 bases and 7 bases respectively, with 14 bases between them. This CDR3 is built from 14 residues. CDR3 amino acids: CASSISGAPGTQYF. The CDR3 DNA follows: TGTGCCAGTAGTATATCGGGGGCCCCCGGGACCCAGTACTTC.

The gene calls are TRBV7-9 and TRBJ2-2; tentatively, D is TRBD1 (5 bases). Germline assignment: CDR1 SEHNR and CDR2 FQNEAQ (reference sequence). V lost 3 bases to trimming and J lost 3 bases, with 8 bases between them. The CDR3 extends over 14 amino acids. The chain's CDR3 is CASSFGRDTGELFF. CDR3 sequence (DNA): TGTGCCAGCAGCTTTGGCAGGGACACCGGGGAGCTGTTTTTT.

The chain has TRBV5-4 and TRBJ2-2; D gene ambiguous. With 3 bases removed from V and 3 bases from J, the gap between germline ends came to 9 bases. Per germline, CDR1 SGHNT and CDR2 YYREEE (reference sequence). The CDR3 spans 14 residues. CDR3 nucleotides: TGTGCCAGCAGCTCGGAACCGGACACCGGGGAGCTGTTTTTT. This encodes CASSSEPDTGELFF.

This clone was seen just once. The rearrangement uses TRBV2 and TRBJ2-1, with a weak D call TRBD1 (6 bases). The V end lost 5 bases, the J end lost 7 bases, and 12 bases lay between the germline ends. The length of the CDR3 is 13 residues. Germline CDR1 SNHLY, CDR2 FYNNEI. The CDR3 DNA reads TGTGCCAGCAGTCGGGACAAAAAAAATGAGCAGTTCTTC. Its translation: CASSRDKKNEQFF. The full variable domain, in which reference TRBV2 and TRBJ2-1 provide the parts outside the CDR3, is EPEVTQTPSHQVTQMGQEVILRCVPISNHLYFYWYRQILGQKVEFLVSFYNNEISEKSEIFDDQFSVERPDGSNFTLKIRSTKLEDSAMYFCASSRDKKNEQFFGPGTRLTVL.

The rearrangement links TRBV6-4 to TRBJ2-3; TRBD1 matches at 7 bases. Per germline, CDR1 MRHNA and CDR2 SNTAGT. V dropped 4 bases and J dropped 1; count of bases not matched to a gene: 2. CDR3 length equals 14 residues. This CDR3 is CASSADRRTDTQYF. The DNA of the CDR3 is TGTGCCAGCAGTGCGGACAGGCGCACAGATACGCAGTATTTT.

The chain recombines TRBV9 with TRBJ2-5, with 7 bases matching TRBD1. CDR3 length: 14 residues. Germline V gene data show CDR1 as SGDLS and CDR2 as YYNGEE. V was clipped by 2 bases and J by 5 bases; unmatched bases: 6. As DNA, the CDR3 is TGTGCCAGCAGCGTCAACAGCAGGGGGGAGACCCAGTACTTC. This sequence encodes CASSVNSRGETQYF.

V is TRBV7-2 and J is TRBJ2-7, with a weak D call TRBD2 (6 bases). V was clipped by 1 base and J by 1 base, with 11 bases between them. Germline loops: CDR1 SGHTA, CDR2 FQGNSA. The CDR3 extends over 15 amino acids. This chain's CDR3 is CASSLVSAGSYEQYF. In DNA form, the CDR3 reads TGTGCCAGCAGCTTAGTTTCGGCGGGATCCTACGAGCAGTACTTC.

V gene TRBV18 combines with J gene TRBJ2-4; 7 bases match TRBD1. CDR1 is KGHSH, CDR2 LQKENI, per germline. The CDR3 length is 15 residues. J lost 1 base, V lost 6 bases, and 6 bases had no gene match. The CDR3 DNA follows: TGTGCCAGCTCGGCTACAGGGGCCGCCAAAAACATTCAGTACTTC. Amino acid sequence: CASSATGAAKNIQYF.

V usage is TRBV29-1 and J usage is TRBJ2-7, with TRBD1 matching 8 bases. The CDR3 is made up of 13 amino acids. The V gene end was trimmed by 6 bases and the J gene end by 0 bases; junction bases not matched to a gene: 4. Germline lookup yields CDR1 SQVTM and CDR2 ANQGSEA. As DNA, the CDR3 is TGCAGCGTCAGGACAGGGAGCTCCTACGAGCAGTACTTC. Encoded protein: CSVRTGSSYEQYF.

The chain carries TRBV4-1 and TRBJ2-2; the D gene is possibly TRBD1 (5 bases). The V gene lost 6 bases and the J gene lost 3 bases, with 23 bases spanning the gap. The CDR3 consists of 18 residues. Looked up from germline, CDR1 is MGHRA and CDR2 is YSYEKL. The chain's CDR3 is CASRAGWGFAGDTGELFF. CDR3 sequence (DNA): TGCGCCAGCAGGGCAGGGTGGGGATTTGCTGGAGACACCGGGGAGCTGTTTTTT.

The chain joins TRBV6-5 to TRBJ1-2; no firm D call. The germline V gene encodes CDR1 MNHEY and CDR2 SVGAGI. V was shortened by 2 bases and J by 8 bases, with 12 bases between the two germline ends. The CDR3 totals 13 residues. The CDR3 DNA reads TGTGCCAGCAGTTACCAACCTTTGGGGGGCTACACCTTC. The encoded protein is CASSYQPLGGYTF.

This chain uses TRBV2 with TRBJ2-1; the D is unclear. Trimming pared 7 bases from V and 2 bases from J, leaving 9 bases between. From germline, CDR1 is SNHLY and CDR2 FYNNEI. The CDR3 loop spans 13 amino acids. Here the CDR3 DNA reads TGTGCCAGCAAAGGGCAGACCTACAATGAGCAGTTCTTC. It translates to CASKGQTYNEQFF.

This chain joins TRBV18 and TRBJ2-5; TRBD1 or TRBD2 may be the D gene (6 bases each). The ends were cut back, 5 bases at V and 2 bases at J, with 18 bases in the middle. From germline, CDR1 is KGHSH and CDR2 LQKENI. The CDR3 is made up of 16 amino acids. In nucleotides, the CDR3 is TGTGCCAGCTCATCGGCCGCCCAGGGGAGGCAAGAGACCCAGTACTTC. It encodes CASSSAAQGRQETQYF. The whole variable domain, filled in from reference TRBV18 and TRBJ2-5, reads NAGVMQNPRHLVRRRGQEARLRCSPMKGHSHVYWYRQLPEEGLKFMVYLQKENIIDESGMPKERFSAEFPKEGPSILRIQQVVRGDSAAYFCASSSAAQGRQETQYFGPGTRLLVL.

The CDR3 bases are TGCGCCAGCAGCCTCCAAGCGGGAGGGCCAGGCACAGATACGCAGTATTTT. Protein: CASSLQAGGPGTDTQYF. The chain carries TRBV5-1 and TRBJ2-3; 10 bases are shared with TRBD2. The CDR3 length is 17 residues. V lost 4 bases, J lost 1 base, and 9 bases stayed unmatched. Germline lookup yields CDR1 SGHRS and CDR2 YFSETQ.

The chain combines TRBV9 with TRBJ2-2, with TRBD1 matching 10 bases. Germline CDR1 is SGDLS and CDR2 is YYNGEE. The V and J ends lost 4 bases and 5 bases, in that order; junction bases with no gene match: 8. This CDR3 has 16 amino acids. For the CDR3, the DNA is TGTGCCAGCAGCCCACCTGGACAGGGGGGGACCGGGGAGCTGTTTTTT. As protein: CASSPPGQGGTGELFF.

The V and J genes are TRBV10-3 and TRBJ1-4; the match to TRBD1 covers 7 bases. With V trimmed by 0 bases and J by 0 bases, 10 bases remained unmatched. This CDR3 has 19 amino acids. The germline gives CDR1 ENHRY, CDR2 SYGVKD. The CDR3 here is CAISESAEGTVSTNEKLFF. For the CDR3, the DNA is TGTGCCATCAGTGAGTCGGCCGAGGGGACAGTGTCAACTAATGAAAAACTGTTTTTT.

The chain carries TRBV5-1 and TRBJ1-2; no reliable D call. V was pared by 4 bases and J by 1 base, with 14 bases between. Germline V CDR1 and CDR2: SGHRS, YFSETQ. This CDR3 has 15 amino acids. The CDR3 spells CASSKDASGNYGYTF. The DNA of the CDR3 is TGCGCCAGCAGCAAGGACGCCTCGGGTAACTATGGCTACACCTTC.

The CDR3 coding sequence is TGTGCCACCCAAGGGACTAGCGGGAGTCTAGAGACCCAGTACTTC. As protein: CATQGTSGSLETQYF. The chain recombines TRBV6-5 with TRBJ2-5; 14 bases line up with TRBD2. V dropped 10 bases and J dropped 4; count of bases not matched to a gene: 8. Germline CDR1 is MNHEY and CDR2 is SVGAGI. This CDR3 is built from 15 residues.

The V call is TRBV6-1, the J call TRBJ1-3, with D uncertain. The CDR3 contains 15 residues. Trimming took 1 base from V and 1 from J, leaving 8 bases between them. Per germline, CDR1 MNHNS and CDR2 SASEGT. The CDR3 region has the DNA TGTGCCAGCAGTGAAGATGACAAATCTGGAAACACCATATATTTT. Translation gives CASSEDDKSGNTIYF.

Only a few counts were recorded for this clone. This chain's CDR3 is CASSYQGASYEQYF. DNA of the CDR3: TGTGCCAGCAGTTATCAGGGGGCCTCCTACGAGCAGTACTTC. The V call is TRBV6-5, the J call TRBJ2-7, with 8 bases that match TRBD1. Per the germline V gene, CDR1 is MNHEY and CDR2 is SVGAGI. The CDR3 is made up of 14 amino acids. With 3 bases clipped from V and 0 bases from J, the junction kept 1 base outside the gene matches.

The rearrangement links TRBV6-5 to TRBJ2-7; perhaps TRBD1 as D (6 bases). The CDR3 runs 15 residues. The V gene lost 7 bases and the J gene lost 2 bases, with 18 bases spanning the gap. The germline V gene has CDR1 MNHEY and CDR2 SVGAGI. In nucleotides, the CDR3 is TGTGCCAGCATCCCCACCGCATGGGGGCCCTACGAGCAGTACTTC. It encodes CASIPTAWGPYEQYF.

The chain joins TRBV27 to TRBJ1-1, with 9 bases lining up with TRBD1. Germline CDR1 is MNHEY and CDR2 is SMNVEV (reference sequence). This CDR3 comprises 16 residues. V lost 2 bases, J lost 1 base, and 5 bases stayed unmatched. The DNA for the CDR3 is TGTGCCAGCAGTTTACGAAACAGGGGGCCGAACACTGAAGCTTTCTTT. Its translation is CASSLRNRGPNTEAFF.

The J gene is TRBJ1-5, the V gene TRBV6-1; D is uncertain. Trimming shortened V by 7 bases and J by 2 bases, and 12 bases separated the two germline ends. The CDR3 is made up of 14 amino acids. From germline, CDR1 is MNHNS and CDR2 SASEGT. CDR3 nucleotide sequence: TGTGCCAGCACCCCTGAAAAGGGCAATCAGCCCCAGCATTTT. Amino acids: CASTPEKGNQPQHF.

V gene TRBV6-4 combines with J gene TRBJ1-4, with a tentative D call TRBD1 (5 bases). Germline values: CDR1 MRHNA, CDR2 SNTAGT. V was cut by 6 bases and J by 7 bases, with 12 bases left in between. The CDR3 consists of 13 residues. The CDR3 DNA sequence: TGTGCCAGCAGAGAGGCAGGGAGTGAAAAACTGTTTTTT. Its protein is CASREAGSEKLFF.